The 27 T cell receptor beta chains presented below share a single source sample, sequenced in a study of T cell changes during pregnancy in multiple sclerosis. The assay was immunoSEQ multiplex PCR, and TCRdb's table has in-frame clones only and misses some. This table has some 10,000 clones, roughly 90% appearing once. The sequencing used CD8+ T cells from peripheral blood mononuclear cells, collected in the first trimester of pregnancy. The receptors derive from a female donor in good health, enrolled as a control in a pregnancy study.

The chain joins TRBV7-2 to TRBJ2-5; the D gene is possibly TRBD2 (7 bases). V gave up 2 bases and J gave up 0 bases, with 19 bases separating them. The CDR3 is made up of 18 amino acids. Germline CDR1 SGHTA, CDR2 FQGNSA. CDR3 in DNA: TGTGCCAGCAGCTTAAGAGGAGGGGGGGCCCGGTACCAAGAGACCCAGTACTTC. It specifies CASSLRGGGARYQETQYF.

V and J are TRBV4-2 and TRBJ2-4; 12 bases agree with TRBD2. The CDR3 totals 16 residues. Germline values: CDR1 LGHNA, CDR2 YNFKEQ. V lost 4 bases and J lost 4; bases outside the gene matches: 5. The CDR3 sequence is CASSPTSGGTKNIQYF. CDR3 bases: TGTGCCAGCAGCCCGACTAGCGGGGGAACGAAAAACATTCAGTACTTC.

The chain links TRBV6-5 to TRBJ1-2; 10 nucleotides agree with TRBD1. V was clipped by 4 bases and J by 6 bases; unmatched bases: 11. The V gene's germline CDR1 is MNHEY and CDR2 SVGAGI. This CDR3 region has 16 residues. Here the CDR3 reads CASSSWTGGSVDGYTF. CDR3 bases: TGTGCCAGCAGTTCTTGGACAGGGGGATCAGTGGATGGCTACACCTTC.

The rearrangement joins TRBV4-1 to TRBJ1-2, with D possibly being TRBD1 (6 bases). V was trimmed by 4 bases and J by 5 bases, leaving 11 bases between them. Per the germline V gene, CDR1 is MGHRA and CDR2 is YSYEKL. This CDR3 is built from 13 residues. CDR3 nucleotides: TGCGCCAGCAGCCCTCAGGGGTTTTATGGCTACACCTTC. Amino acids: CASSPQGFYGYTF.

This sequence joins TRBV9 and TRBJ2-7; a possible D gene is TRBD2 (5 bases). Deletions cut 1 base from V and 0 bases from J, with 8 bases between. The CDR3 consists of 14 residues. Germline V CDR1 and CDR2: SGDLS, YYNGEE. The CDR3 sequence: CASSVNGDSYEQYF. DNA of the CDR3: TGTGCCAGCAGCGTAAACGGGGACTCCTACGAGCAGTACTTC.

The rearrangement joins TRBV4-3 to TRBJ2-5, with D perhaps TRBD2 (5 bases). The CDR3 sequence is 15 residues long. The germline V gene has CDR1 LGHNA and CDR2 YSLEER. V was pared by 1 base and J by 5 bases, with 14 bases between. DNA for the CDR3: TGCGCCAGCAGCCAAGTCTGGGGTCGCGGGGAGACCCAGTACTTC. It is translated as CASSQVWGRGETQYF.

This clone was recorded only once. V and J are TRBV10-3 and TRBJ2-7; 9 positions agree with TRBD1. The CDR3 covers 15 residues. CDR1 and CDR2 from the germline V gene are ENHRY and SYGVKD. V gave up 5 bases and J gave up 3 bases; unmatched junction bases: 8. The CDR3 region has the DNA TGTGCCATCAGTCCACCGGGACAGGGTGGCTACGAGCAGTACTTC. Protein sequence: CAISPPGQGGYEQYF.

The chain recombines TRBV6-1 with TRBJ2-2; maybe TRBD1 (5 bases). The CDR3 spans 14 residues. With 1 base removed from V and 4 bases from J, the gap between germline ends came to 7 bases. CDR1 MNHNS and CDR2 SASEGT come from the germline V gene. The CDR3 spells CASSEGGATGELFF. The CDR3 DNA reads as TGTGCCAGCAGTGAAGGGGGCGCCACCGGGGAGCTGTTTTTT.

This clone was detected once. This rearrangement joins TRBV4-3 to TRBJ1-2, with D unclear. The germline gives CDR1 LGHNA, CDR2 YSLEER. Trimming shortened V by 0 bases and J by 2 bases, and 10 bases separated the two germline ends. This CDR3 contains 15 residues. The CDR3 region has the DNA TGCGCCAGCAGCCAAGACCGGGTAGGAAACTATGGCTACACCTTC. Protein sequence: CASSQDRVGNYGYTF.

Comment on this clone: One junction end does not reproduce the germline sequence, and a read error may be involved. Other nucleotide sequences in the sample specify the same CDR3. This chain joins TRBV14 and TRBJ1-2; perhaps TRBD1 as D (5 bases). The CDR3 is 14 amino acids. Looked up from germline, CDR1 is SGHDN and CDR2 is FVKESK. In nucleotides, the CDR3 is TGTGCCAGTAGCCAAGAAGGCAGGGTCGGGGGCTACACCTTC. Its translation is CASSQEGRVGGYTF.

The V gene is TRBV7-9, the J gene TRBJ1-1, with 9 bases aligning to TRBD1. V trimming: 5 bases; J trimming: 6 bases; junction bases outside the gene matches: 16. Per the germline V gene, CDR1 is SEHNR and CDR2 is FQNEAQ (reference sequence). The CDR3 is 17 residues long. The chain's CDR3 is CASSASGTGTIRPEAFF. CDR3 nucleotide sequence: TGTGCCAGCAGCGCCTCCGGGACAGGGACTATCCGCCCTGAAGCTTTCTTT.

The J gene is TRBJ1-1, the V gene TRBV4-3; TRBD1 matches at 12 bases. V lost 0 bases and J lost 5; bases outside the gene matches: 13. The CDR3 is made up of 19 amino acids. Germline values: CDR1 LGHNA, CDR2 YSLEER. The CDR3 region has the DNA TGCGCCAGCAGCCAAGAAGTGGGGACAGGGGGCGCAGGAGGAACTGAAGCTTTCTTT. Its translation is CASSQEVGTGGAGGTEAFF.

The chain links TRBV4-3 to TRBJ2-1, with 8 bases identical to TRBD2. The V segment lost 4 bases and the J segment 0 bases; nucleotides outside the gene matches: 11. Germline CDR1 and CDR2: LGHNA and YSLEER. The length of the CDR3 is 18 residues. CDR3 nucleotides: TGCGCCAGCAGCCCCCGGGCGGGGGGCCTCAGCTCCTACAATGAGCAGTTCTTC. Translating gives CASSPRAGGLSSYNEQFF.

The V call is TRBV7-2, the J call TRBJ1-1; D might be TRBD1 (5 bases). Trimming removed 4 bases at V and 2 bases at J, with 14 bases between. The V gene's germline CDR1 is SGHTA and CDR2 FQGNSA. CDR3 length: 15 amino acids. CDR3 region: CASSSPGRANTEAFF. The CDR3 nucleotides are TGTGCCAGCAGCTCCCCGGGCAGGGCCAACACTGAAGCTTTCTTT.

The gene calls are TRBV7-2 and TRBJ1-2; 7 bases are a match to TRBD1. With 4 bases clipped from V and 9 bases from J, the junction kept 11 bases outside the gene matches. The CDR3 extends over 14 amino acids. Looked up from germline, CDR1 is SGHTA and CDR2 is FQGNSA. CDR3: CASSYPRGVISYTF. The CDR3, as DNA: TGTGCCAGCAGCTACCCCAGGGGGGTTATTAGCTACACCTTC.

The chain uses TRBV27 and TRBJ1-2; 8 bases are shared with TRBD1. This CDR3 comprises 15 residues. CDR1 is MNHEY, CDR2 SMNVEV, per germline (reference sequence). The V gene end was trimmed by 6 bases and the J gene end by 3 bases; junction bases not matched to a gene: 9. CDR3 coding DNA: TGTGCCAGCAGCCAAGGACAGGGATCGGACTATGGCTACACCTTC. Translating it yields CASSQGQGSDYGYTF.

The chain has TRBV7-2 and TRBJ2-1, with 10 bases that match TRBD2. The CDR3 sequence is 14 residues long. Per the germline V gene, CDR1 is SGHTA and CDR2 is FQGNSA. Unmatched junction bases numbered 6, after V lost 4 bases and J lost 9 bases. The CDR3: CASSSRTSGSEQFF. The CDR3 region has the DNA TGTGCCAGCAGCTCGAGGACTAGCGGTAGTGAGCAGTTCTTC.

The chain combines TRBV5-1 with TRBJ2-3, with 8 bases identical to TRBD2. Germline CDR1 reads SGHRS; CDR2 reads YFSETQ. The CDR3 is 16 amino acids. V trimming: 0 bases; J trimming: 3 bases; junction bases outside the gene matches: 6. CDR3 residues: CASSLGTSIMTDTQYF. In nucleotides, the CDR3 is TGCGCCAGCAGCTTGGGGACTAGCATTATGACAGATACGCAGTATTTT.

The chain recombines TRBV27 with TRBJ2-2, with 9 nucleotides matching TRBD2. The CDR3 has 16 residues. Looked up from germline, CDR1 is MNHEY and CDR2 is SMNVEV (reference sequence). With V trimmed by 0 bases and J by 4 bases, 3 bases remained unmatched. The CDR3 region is CASSLSLAGITGELFF. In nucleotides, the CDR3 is TGTGCCAGCAGTTTATCGCTAGCGGGGATCACCGGGGAGCTGTTTTTT.

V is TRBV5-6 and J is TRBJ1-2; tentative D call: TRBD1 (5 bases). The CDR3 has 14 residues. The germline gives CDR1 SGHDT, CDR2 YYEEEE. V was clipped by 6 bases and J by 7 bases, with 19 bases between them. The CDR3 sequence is CASNIRGYNFGYTF. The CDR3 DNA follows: TGTGCCAGCAACATACGGGGGTACAATTTTGGCTACACCTTC.

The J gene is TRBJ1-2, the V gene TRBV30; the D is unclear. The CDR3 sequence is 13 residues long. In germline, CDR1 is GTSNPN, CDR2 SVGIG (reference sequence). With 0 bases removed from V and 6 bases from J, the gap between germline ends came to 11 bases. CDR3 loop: CAWSVPEIDGYTF. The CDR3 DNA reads TGTGCCTGGAGTGTCCCGGAGATCGATGGCTACACCTTC.

This CDR3 reads CASSPGGWNTGELFF. The CDR3, as DNA: TGTGCCAGCAGCCCAGGGGGCTGGAACACCGGGGAGCTGTTTTTT. V and J are TRBV7-9 and TRBJ2-2, with 8 bases fitting TRBD1. CDR3 length: 15 residues. Per the germline V gene, CDR1 is SEHNR and CDR2 is FQNEAQ (reference sequence). With V trimmed by 5 bases and J by 1 base, 3 bases remained unmatched.

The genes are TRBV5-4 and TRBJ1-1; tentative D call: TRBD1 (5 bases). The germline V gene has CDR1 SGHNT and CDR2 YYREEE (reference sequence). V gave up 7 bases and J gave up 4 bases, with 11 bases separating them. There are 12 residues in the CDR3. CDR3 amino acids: CASAGGGTEAFF. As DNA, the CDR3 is TGTGCCAGCGCGGGGGGGGGCACTGAAGCTTTCTTT.

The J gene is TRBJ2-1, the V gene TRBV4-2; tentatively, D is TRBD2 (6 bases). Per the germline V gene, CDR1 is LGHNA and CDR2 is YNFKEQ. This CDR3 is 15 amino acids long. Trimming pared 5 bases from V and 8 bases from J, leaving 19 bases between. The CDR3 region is CASSFEAGLQDEQFF. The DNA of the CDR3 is TGTGCCAGCAGCTTCGAAGCGGGTCTACAGGATGAGCAGTTCTTC.

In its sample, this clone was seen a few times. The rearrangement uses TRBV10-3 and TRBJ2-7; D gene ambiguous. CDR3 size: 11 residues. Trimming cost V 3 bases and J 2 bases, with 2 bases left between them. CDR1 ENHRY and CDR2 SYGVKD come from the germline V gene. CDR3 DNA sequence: TGTGCCATCAGTGACACCTACGAGCAGTACTTC. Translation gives CAISDTYEQYF.

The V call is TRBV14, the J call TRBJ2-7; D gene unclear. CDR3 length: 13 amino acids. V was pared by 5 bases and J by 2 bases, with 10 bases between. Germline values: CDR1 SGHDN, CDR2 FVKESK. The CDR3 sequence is CASSERSPYEQYF. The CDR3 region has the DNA TGTGCCAGCAGCGAGAGAAGTCCCTACGAGCAGTACTTC. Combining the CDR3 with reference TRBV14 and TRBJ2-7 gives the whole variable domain EAGVTQFPSHSVIEKGQTVTLRCDPISGHDNLYWYRRVMGKEIKFLLHFVKESKQDESGMPNNRFLAERTGGTYSTLKVQPAELEDSGVYFCASSERSPYEQYFGPGTRLTVT.

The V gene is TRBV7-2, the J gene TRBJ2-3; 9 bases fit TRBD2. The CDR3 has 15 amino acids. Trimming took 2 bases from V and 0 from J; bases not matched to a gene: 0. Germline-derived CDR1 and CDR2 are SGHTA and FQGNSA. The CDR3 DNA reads TGTGCCAGCAGCTTACTAGCGGGGAGCACAGATACGCAGTATTTT. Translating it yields CASSLLAGSTDTQYF.